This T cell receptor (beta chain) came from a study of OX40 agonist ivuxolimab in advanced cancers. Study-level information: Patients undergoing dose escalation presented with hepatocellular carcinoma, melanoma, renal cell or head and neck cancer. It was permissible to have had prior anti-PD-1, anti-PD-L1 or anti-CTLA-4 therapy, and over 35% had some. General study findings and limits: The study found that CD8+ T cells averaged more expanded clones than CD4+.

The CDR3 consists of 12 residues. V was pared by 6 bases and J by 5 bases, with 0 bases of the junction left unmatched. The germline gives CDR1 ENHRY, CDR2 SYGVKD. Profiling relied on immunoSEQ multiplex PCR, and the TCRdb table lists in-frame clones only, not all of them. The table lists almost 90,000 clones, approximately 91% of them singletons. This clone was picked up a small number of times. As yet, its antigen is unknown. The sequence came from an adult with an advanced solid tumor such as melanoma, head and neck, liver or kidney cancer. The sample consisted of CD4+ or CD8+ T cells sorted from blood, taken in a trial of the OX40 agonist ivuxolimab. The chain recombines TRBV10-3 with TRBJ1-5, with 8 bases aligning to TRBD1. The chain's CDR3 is CAIRDRDQPQHF. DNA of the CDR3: TGTGCCATCAGGGACAGGGATCAGCCCCAGCATTTT.